Sequencing of this T cell receptor (beta chain) was carried out in a study of shared clonotypes between healthy human individuals. Study-wide results and caveats: Estimated richness values were generally larger in naive subsets than in memory subsets.

Germline loops: CDR1 MNHNS, CDR2 SASEGT. Trimming stripped 5 bases from V and 0 bases from J, with 5 bases between. The CDR3 extends over 12 amino acids. Clones were read by immunoSEQ multiplex PCR, and TCRdb kept only the in-frame ones, dropping some. This sample has 2 million to 2.5 million clones, with around 92% found just once. Regarding this clone: Its antigen is not known. The sample holds other DNA sequences that translate to the same CDR3.

The sequencing sample was made of naive CD4+ T cells from PBMCs. The subset was: CD45RA+ positively selected. The TCR sequence derives from a man between 18 and 29 years old in good health. Some clones in this sample may be carry-over from other donors' samples. The chain joins TRBV6-1 to TRBJ2-7; D gene unclear. The CDR3 DNA sequence: TGTGCCAGCAGTCCTGGCTCCTACGAGCAGTACTTC. Protein sequence: CASSPGSYEQYF.